This T cell receptor (beta chain) was identified during a study of control samples from healthy donors and cancer patients. Assay: immunoSEQ multiplex PCR; the TCRdb copy retains only in-frame clones and omits some. The table records 120,000 or so clones, around 87% of them present only once. The table lists this clone with a count of one. The CDR3 extends over 13 amino acids. Trimming removed 6 bases from V and 11 bases from J, with 19 bases in between. The germline CDR1 and CDR2 sequences are SGHTA and FQGNSA. The chain carries TRBV7-2 and TRBJ1-1, with D unclear. The clonotype was recovered from a man aged 35-49 years in good health. Sequencing was performed on blood. CDR3 sequence (DNA): TGTGCCAGCAGGACCTCTTCGAATTCGCAGGCTTTCTTT. It translates to CASRTSSNSQAFF.